These 10 T cell receptor beta chains were all obtained from the same sample, sequenced in a study of CD8+CD57+ T cells in acquired aplastic anemia. Profiles of TCR beta VDJ and CDR3 were generated from a genomic DNA template. TCRdb reprocessed the reads with MiXCR, giving one entry per CDR3 protein. The sample shows about 210,000 distinct CDR3 sequences, almost 35% of them seen only once. Sequencing was carried out using sorted CD4+, CD8+, or CD8+CD57+ T cells (not recorded which) from PBMCs. These TCRs come from a human donor in good health, serving as a control.

This clonotype has only a few counts. The chain employs TRBV19 and TRBJ2-5; TRBD1 aligns across 7 bases. The CDR3 is made up of 13 amino acids. Germline assignment: CDR1 LNHDA and CDR2 SQIVND (reference sequence). The trim removed 7 bases at V and 5 bases at J, leaving 7 bases unmatched. Written as DNA, the CDR3 is TGTGCCAGTAAGACAGGGTTTGGGGAGACCCAGTACTTC. It translates to CASKTGFGETQYF.

This clonotype was seen ten or more times. The rearrangement links TRBV20-1 to TRBJ1-2, with D possibly TRBD1 on 5 matching bases. This CDR3 comprises 15 residues. CDR1 DFQATT and CDR2 SNEGSKA come from the germline V gene (reference sequence). The ends were cut back, 5 bases at V and 0 bases at J, with 16 bases in the middle. The CDR3 region is CSARTPSGANYGYTF. CDR3 sequence (DNA): TGCAGTGCTCGCACTCCGTCGGGGGCTAACTATGGCTACACCTTC.

At least ten counts were recorded for this clonotype. J is TRBJ1-2 and V is TRBV20-1; D is possibly TRBD1 (6 bases). Germline lookup yields CDR1 DFQATT and CDR2 SNEGSKA (reference sequence). The CDR3 is 13 residues long. V lost 5 bases to trimming and J lost 7 bases, with 17 bases between them. The CDR3 sequence: CSAPNGGAGGYTF. The CDR3 coding sequence is TGCAGTGCTCCAAACGGGGGGGCGGGTGGCTACACCTTC.

Details on this clonotype: This sequence may be a read error, since a much larger clone differs from it by one base. The conserved phenylalanine or tryptophan is not found at the CDR3 terminus, so this likely reflects a read error. It is unclear where the CDR3 begins or ends on the DNA, so no DNA is shown, and the CDR3 is as TCRdb lists it. This sequence joins TRBV2 and TRBJ2-1; the D call TRBD1 from the table was never checked on the DNA. With termini counted, the CDR3 has 8 amino acids. The germline V gene encodes CDR1 SNHLY and CDR2 FYNNEI. The CDR3 region is CARGPWGS.

At least ten counts were recorded for this clonotype. The chain joins TRBV11-2 to TRBJ2-7, with D possibly being TRBD2 (5 bases). Trimming shortened V by 0 bases and J by 5 bases, and 8 bases separated the two germline ends. The CDR3 is 13 amino acids. The germline V gene encodes CDR1 SGHAT and CDR2 FQNNGV. CDR3 amino acids: CASSLDDGDEQYF. CDR3 nucleotides: TGTGCCAGCAGCTTAGACGACGGGGACGAGCAGTACTTC.

The table lists this clonotype with a few counts. The rearrangement joins TRBV9 to TRBJ2-1, with 9 bases identical to TRBD1. The CDR3 is 14 residues long. The germline gives CDR1 SGDLS, CDR2 YYNGEE. The J segment lost 2 bases and the V segment lost 10 bases, leaving 7 bases of the junction unmatched. DNA of the CDR3: TGTGCCTCCGTCGGGACAGGGCCCTACAATGAGCAGTTCTTC. This encodes CASVGTGPYNEQFF.

This clonotype was recorded at least ten times. CDR3 residues: CASSVTGTSRYNEQFF. The DNA for the CDR3 is TGTGCCAGCAGCGTTACCGGGACTAGCAGGTACAATGAGCAGTTCTTC. The rearrangement joins TRBV7-8 to TRBJ2-1, with 9 nucleotides matching TRBD2. This CDR3 region has 16 residues. J lost 4 bases, V lost 5 bases, and 9 bases had no gene match. The germline V gene has CDR1 SGHVS and CDR2 FQNEAQ.

This clonotype was detected a few times. J is TRBJ2-7 and V is TRBV3-1; the D gene is possibly TRBD1 (5 bases). The CDR3 runs to 12 residues. Germline V gives CDR1 LGHDT, CDR2 YNNKEL (reference sequence). V was clipped by 5 bases and J by 9 bases, with 14 bases between them. Written as DNA, the CDR3 is TGTGCCAGCAGCTCTAGAGACAGAGGGCAGTACTTC. Protein: CASSSRDRGQYF.

This clonotype was observed many times. The V call is TRBV6-5, the J call TRBJ1-1, with D possibly matching TRBD1 (5 bases). The V gene's germline CDR1 is MNHEY and CDR2 SVGAGI. The CDR3 sequence is 15 residues long. V lost 0 bases and J 5 bases, leaving 13 bases between the germline ends. DNA of the CDR3: TGTGCCAGCAGTTACTCTACAGGCCCGAGGACTGAAGCTTTCTTT. Translation gives CASSYSTGPRTEAFF.

This clonotype was seen a few times. The rearrangement uses TRBV3-1 and TRBJ2-3, with a possible D match to TRBD1 (6 bases). Germline V CDR1 and CDR2: LGHDT, YNNKEL (reference sequence). The CDR3 sequence is 14 residues long. V was clipped by 4 bases and J by 14 bases, with 22 bases between them. CDR3 amino acids: CASSPTQGISAPYF. As DNA, the CDR3 is TGTGCCAGCAGCCCGACCCAGGGGATCTCCGCCCCGTATTTT.